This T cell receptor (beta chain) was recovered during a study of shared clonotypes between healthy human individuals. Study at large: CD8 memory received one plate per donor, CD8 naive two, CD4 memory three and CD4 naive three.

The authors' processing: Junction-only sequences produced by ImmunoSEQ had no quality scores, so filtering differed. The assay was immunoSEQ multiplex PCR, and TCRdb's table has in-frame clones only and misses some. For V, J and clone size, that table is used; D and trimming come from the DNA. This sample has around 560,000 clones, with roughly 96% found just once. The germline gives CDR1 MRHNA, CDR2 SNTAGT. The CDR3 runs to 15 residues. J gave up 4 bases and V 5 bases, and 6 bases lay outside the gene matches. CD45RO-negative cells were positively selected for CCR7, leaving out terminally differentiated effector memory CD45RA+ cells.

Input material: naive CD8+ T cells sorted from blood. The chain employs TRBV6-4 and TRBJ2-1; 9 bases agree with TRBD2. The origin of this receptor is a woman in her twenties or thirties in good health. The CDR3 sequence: CASSPLAGTYNEQFF. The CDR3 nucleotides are TGTGCCAGCAGTCCCCTAGCGGGAACTTACAATGAGCAGTTCTTC.